This TCR beta chain came from a study of graft-versus-host responses after intestinal transplantation. Regarding the study as a whole: Some patients had graft-donor T cell macrochimerism. In their allografts, the ratios of graft-versus-host to host-versus-graft T cell clones were high. Recipient marrow showed GvH clones, some seen first in ileum or blood.

In the case of this clone: Its specificity is unknown.

Per germline, CDR1 MDHEN and CDR2 SYDVKM. Trimming took off 2 bases at V and 0 bases at J, with 11 bases between the two ends. There are 16 residues in the CDR3. This table comes from immunoSEQ multiplex PCR, and its TCRdb copy is limited to in-frame clones, with some not included. The sample has over 45,000 clones, about 89% seen once. The clonotype was recovered from a human donor who was the organ donor for an intestinal transplant. V and J are TRBV28 and TRBJ2-1; tentative D call: TRBD1 (6 bases). The specimen was unstimulated CD4+ T cells sorted from spleen or lymph node cells, collected before transplant. DNA for the CDR3: TGTGCCAGCAGTTTAGGGGGCCCGGACTCCTACAATGAGCAGTTCTTC. This sequence encodes CASSLGGPDSYNEQFF.